This T cell receptor beta chain was documented in a study of patients and donors after allogeneic stem cell transplantation. This CDR3 contains 11 residues. Trimming pared 10 bases from V and 1 base from J, leaving 7 bases between. TCRdb recomputed calls from the RT-PCR reads with MiXCR, one row per CDR3 protein. The table includes about 960,000 distinct CDR3 sequences, over 15% detected once. Sequencing used blood, either unsorted or a sorted T cell fraction (not recorded which). The clonotype was recovered from a human donor who was either an allogeneic HSCT recipient or a stem cell or donor lymphocyte infusion donor (not recorded which). It is not recorded whose cells these are; they may come from a transplant donor. The rearrangement uses TRBV12-3 or TRBV12-4 and TRBJ1-1; D not certain. In DNA, the CDR3 is TGTGCCACCAACAGGAACACTGAAGCTTTCTTT. Its translation is CATNRNTEAFF.